The 26 T cell receptor beta chains below were found in one sample sequenced in a study of blood T cells in healthy people across ages. The authors ran a second PCR of about 7 to 12 cycles using a sample-barcoded 5' primer and a J-beta primer mix. TCRdb itself ran the 5' RACE reads through MiXCR, one entry per CDR3 protein. This table has 350,000 to 450,000 distinct CDR3 sequences, 50% to 60% appearing once. Sequencing was performed on blood. These receptors were obtained from a man aged 55 to 70 in good health.

The V gene is TRBV29-1, the J gene TRBJ1-5; D is possibly TRBD1 (5 bases). The CDR3 length is 14 residues. Germline assignment: CDR1 SQVTM and CDR2 ANQGSEA. V lost 8 bases to trimming and J lost 1 base, with 15 bases between them. The CDR3 is CSLTGAESNQPQHF. The CDR3 DNA follows: TGCAGCTTGACCGGGGCTGAGAGCAATCAGCCCCAGCATTTT.

This clonotype has ten or more counts. This rearrangement joins TRBV6-5 to TRBJ2-7; D call uncertain. In germline, CDR1 is MNHEY, CDR2 SVGAGI. V was cut by 8 bases and J by 3 bases, with 14 bases left in between. This CDR3 is 13 amino acids long. In DNA, the CDR3 is TGTGCCAGCTACAGCGCCTCCAACTACGAGCAGTACTTC. It specifies CASYSASNYEQYF.

The rearrangement joins TRBV4-1 to TRBJ2-1; maybe TRBD1 (5 bases). Germline loops: CDR1 MGHRA, CDR2 YSYEKL. This CDR3 contains 16 residues. V was pared by 3 bases and J by 5 bases, with 17 bases between. This CDR3 reads CASSHAGIARDNEQFF. In nucleotides, the CDR3 is TGCGCCAGCAGCCACGCAGGGATAGCTCGGGACAATGAGCAGTTCTTC.

About this clonotype itself: The junction departs from the called germline gene at one end, perhaps through a read error. The chain carries TRBV12-3 or TRBV12-4 and TRBJ2-3; D perhaps matches TRBD2 (6 bases). The CDR3 runs to 14 residues. CDR3 DNA: TGTGCCAGCAGTAGACTAGTGAGCACAGATATGCAGTATTTT. The encoded protein is CASSRLVSTDMQYF.

For this clonotype: The germline gene is not matched at one end of the junction; a read error may be the cause. The rearrangement links TRBV28 to TRBJ1-1; D unclear. The CDR3 is 12 residues long. Germline V gene sequence: CDR1 MDHEN, CDR2 SYDVKM. The CDR3 loop reads CASILMNTEAFF. As DNA, the CDR3 is TGTGCCAGCATTTTAATGAACACTGAAGCTTTCTTT.

A word on this clonotype: A much larger clone is a single base away; this may be a read error. J is TRBJ1-5 and V is TRBV28; weak D call: TRBD1 (5 bases). In germline, CDR1 is MDHEN, CDR2 SYDVKM. This CDR3 comprises 14 residues. The CDR3 sequence: CASSLGGSNRPQHF. DNA of the CDR3: TGTGCCAGCAGTTTAGGGGGAAGCAATCGGCCCCAGCATTTT.

This chain connects TRBV5-1 to TRBJ2-7; 10 nucleotides agree with TRBD1. Trimming cost V 7 bases and J 1 base; bases outside gene matches: 2. This CDR3 is built from 13 residues. Germline CDR1 SGHRS, CDR2 YFSETQ. The CDR3 spells CASRDRGSYEQYF. The CDR3 bases are TGCGCCAGCCGGGACAGGGGATCCTACGAGCAGTACTTC.

The chain recombines TRBV6-2 or TRBV6-3 with TRBJ2-7, with 8 bases that match TRBD2. Matching the DNA end better, TRBJ2-5 makes the J call doubtful. The CDR3 spans 14 residues. CDR1 MNHEY and CDR2 SVGEGT come from the germline V gene. The CDR3 DNA sequence: TGTGCCAGCAGTCGGACTAGCAGGGTGGAGACCCAGTACTTC. Translated: CASSRTSRVETQYF.

This clonotype was picked up a small number of times. The chain carries TRBV7-9 and TRBJ2-3, with 7 bases that match TRBD2. Germline V gene data show CDR1 as SEHNR and CDR2 as FQNEAQ (reference sequence). The length of the CDR3 is 14 residues. V shed 5 bases and J 3 bases; nucleotides not matched to a gene: 5. For the CDR3, the DNA is TGTGCCAGCAGCCCCATGGGGGGGACAGATACGCAGTATTTT. Protein sequence: CASSPMGGTDTQYF.

The rearrangement links TRBV4-3 to TRBJ2-1, with D perhaps matching TRBD1 (6 bases). The better agreement between TRBJ2-7 and the DNA end casts doubt on the J call. The CDR3 spans 18 residues. Looked up from germline, CDR1 is LGHNA and CDR2 is YSLEER. CDR3 DNA sequence: TGCGCCAGCAGCCTCAGAGGAGACAGGTCGAGCTCCTACAATGAGCAGTACTTC. Translating gives CASSLRGDRSSSYNEQYF.

The chain uses TRBV2 and TRBJ1-2; D remains ambiguous. The CDR3 spans 15 residues. Trimming shortened V by 1 base and J by 6 bases, and 15 bases separated the two germline ends. Germline CDR1 SNHLY, CDR2 FYNNEI. The CDR3 DNA sequence: TGTGCCAGCAGTGAAGGCGGCGCTGAGAGAAATGGCTACACCTTC. Protein: CASSEGGAERNGYTF.

This clonotype was detected only a few times. This chain links TRBV20-1 with TRBJ2-2, with TRBD2 matching over 7 bases. This CDR3 spans 15 amino acids. Germline V gene lookup returns CDR1 DFQATT and CDR2 SNEGSKA (reference sequence). J was trimmed by 5 bases and V by 3 bases; bases with no gene match: 9. The CDR3 loop is CSARPLGRETGELFF. In nucleotides, the CDR3 is TGCAGTGCTAGGCCCCTGGGGCGGGAGACCGGGGAGCTGTTTTTT.

This clonotype came up a few times. The chain uses TRBV6-6 and TRBJ1-2; no clear D gene. CDR1 and CDR2 from the germline V gene are MNHNY and SVGAGI (reference sequence). The CDR3 covers 16 residues. The V and J ends lost 0 bases and 2 bases respectively, with 13 bases between them. DNA of the CDR3: TGTGCCAGCAGTTACTCCCCCCAGACAACCAACTATGGCTACACCTTC. It yields the protein CASSYSPQTTNYGYTF.

About this clonotype: One junction end disagrees with the germline gene, perhaps due to a read error. The chain uses TRBV7-7 and TRBJ2-5; the D gene is possibly TRBD1 (6 bases). The CDR3 spans 15 residues. The germline V gene encodes CDR1 SSHAT and CDR2 FNYEAQ (reference sequence). The CDR3 DNA is TGTGCTAGCAGCATGAGGGGACAAACTCATGAGACCCAGTACTTC. Its protein product is CASSMRGQTHETQYF.

The chain employs TRBV6-2 or TRBV6-3 and TRBJ2-5; TRBD1 matches at 7 bases. Near its end, the DNA agrees better with TRBJ2-7, so the J call may be wrong. CDR1 MNHEY and CDR2 SVGEGT come from the germline V gene. This CDR3 has 15 amino acids. The CDR3 sequence is CASSPPLDRDGEQYF. The CDR3 DNA is TGTGCCAGCAGTCCGCCCCTCGACAGGGATGGCGAGCAGTACTTC.

This chain links TRBV6-6 with TRBJ2-1, with D tentatively TRBD2 (6 bases). The DNA end favors TRBJ2-7, so the J call may be wrong. Germline V CDR1 and CDR2: MNHNY, SVGAGI (reference sequence). There are 14 residues in the CDR3. The CDR3 DNA reads TGTGCCAGCGCTGGCGGCGGGACCTACAATGAGCAGTACTTC. It is translated as CASAGGGTYNEQYF.

V is TRBV7-2 and J is TRBJ1-5, with D unresolved. Germline-derived CDR1 and CDR2 are SGHTA and FQGNSA. Trimming took off 5 bases at V and 0 bases at J, with 8 bases between the two ends. The CDR3 has 14 amino acids. CDR3 region: CASSPRPSNQPQHF. CDR3 in DNA: TGTGCCAGCAGCCCCAGACCTAGCAATCAGCCCCAGCATTTT.

Worth noting for this clonotype: The conserved phenylalanine or tryptophan normally closing the CDR3 is absent here, so this likely arose from a read error. J is TRBJ2-4 and V is TRBV6-1; D might be TRBD2 (5 bases). Trimming removed 5 bases from V and 1 base from J, with 24 bases in between. Germline CDR1 is MNHNS and CDR2 is SASEGT. CDR3 size: 19 residues. CDR3: CASSLYPPWVEEAKNIQYL. For the CDR3, the DNA is TGTGCCAGCAGTCTATACCCCCCTTGGGTGGAGGAGGCCAAAAACATTCAGTACTTA.

The chain couples TRBV5-5 to TRBJ1-2, with TRBD1 identical over 9 bases. V lost 4 bases to trimming and J lost 8 bases; unmatched junction nucleotides: 18. This CDR3 region has 17 residues. Per germline, CDR1 SGHKS and CDR2 YYEKEE (reference sequence). The CDR3 loop reads CASSPTPRDRASGGYTF. The CDR3 bases are TGTGCCAGCAGCCCAACGCCCCGGGACAGGGCTTCTGGGGGCTACACCTTC.

The chain uses TRBV20-1 and TRBJ2-1; D might be TRBD1 (5 bases). The length of the CDR3 is 15 residues. Germline loops: CDR1 DFQATT, CDR2 SNEGSKA (reference sequence). V lost 5 bases and J lost 2, with 16 bases in between. Here the CDR3 DNA reads TGCAGTGCTCTCCCATCTCAGGGTACCTACAATGAGCAGTTCTTC. Translation: CSALPSQGTYNEQFF.

The rearrangement uses TRBV7-3 and TRBJ2-7; 11 bases align to TRBD1. The V and J ends lost 5 bases and 2 bases, in that order; junction bases with no gene match: 5. CDR1 and CDR2 (germline): SGHTA, FQGTGA. The CDR3 runs to 15 residues. CDR3 coding DNA: TGTGCCAGCAGCATGGGACAGGGGGGAACCTACGAGCAGTACTTC. Residues: CASSMGQGGTYEQYF. The full variable domain, rest sourced from reference TRBV7-3 and TRBJ2-7, is GAGVSQTPSNKVTEKGKYVELRCDPISGHTALYWYRQSLGQGPEFLIYFQGTGAADDSGLPNDRFFAVRPEGSVSTLKIQRTERGDSAVYLCASSMGQGGTYEQYFGPGTRLTVT.

The chain recombines TRBV6-4 with TRBJ2-7; D is perhaps TRBD1 or TRBD2 (6 bases each). This CDR3 has 12 amino acids. Trimming removed 10 bases from V and 7 bases from J, with 17 bases in between. Looked up from germline, CDR1 is MRHNA and CDR2 is SNTAGT. CDR3 in DNA: TGTGCCAACAGGGAGGAGGGCTATGAGCAGTACTTC. It encodes CANREEGYEQYF.

This rearrangement joins TRBV20-1 to TRBJ2-7, with 8 bases lining up with TRBD1. The CDR3 is 14 residues long. Looked up from germline, CDR1 is DFQATT and CDR2 is SNEGSKA (reference sequence). V gave up 3 bases and J gave up 4 bases; unmatched junction bases: 8. CDR3 in DNA: TGCAGTGCTAGTAAACGGCAGGGGGCATACGAGCAGTACTTC. This gives the protein CSASKRQGAYEQYF.

The genes are TRBV5-1 and TRBJ2-7; TRBD1 agrees at 9 bases. Trimming at V came to 4 bases and at J to 4 bases, leaving 6 bases not matched to a gene. Germline V gene data show CDR1 as SGHRS and CDR2 as YFSETQ. This CDR3 region has 14 residues. The CDR3 nucleotides are TGCGCCAGCAGCCGGGACAGGGACCTTTACGAGCAGTACTTC. Protein product: CASSRDRDLYEQYF.

This clonotype was observed a handful of times. This rearrangement joins TRBV29-1 to TRBJ2-3; 13 nucleotides agree with TRBD2. Germline trimming cut 6 bases from V and 2 bases from J; bases unmatched to any gene: 8. The germline CDR1 and CDR2 sequences are SQVTM and ANQGSEA. CDR3 size: 16 residues. CDR3 coding DNA: TGCAGCGTGACAGGACTAGCGGGGGCACACACAGATACGCAGTATTTT. This encodes CSVTGLAGAHTDTQYF.

Only a few counts were recorded for this clonotype. The chain links TRBV12-3 or TRBV12-4 to TRBJ2-5; TRBD2 agrees at 8 bases. The CDR3 is made up of 15 amino acids. The trim removed 6 bases at V and 4 bases at J, leaving 10 bases unmatched. The CDR3 bases are TGTGCCAGCAGCCCCCTCCGGGGGGGCCGAGAGACCCAGTACTTC. Its translation is CASSPLRGGRETQYF.